These 6 T cell receptor beta chains were all obtained from the same sample, sequenced in a study of neoadjuvant anti-PD-1 for oral cavity cancer. This sample's time point: after neoadjuvant nivolumab, at surgical resection. Profiled with immunoSEQ multiplex PCR; TCRdb holds only in-frame clones, not every one. The data show approximately 15,000 clones, about four fifths seen once. The sequenced sample was PBMCs, obtained after nivolumab (anti-PD-1) treatment. The receptors were gathered from a person aged 40 to 85 with oral cavity squamous cell carcinoma.

This clone was seen only a few times. The V gene is TRBV7-9, the J gene TRBJ1-2; 9 bases line up with TRBD1. Germline V CDR1 and CDR2: SEHNR, FQNEAQ (reference sequence). This CDR3 region has 19 residues. V lost 4 bases and J lost 1; bases outside the gene matches: 16. The CDR3 sequence: CASSSLGGQGNWVNYGYTF. CDR3 coding DNA: TGTGCCAGCAGCTCCCTTGGGGGACAGGGAAATTGGGTTAACTATGGCTACACCTTC.

This chain connects TRBV19 to TRBJ2-2, with TRBD2 identical over 8 bases. This CDR3 contains 15 residues. J was trimmed by 5 bases and V by 6 bases; bases with no gene match: 8. CDR1 and CDR2 (germline): LNHDA, SQIVND (reference sequence). CDR3 amino acids: CASRGRTSGTGELFF. The CDR3 region has the DNA TGTGCCAGTAGGGGGAGAACTAGCGGTACCGGGGAGCTGTTTTTT.

DNA of the CDR3: TGTGCCAGCAGTTTCCTCCAGGGCTACGAGCAGTACTTC. It yields the protein CASSFLQGYEQYF. This rearrangement joins TRBV27 to TRBJ2-7; D perhaps matches TRBD1 (5 bases). Germline CDR1 reads MNHEY; CDR2 reads SMNVEV (reference sequence). The CDR3 has 13 amino acids. The V end was cut by 3 bases, the J end by 3 bases, with 9 bases between.

This clone was seen only once. CDR3 sequence (DNA): TGTGCCAGCAGTGACCGGACTAGCGGGAGCTCCTACAATGAGCAGTTCTTC. Its translation is CASSDRTSGSSYNEQFF. The chain carries TRBV27 and TRBJ2-1; TRBD2 matches 13 bases. The V and J ends lost 5 bases and 0 bases, in that order; junction bases with no gene match: 4. Germline V gene sequence: CDR1 MNHEY, CDR2 SMNVEV (reference sequence). This CDR3 is 17 amino acids long.

V usage is TRBV6-6 and J usage is TRBJ2-4; 8 nucleotides line up with TRBD1. CDR1 MNHNY and CDR2 SVGAGI come from the germline V gene (reference sequence). V gave up 5 bases and J gave up 8 bases; unmatched junction bases: 5. This CDR3 is built from 13 residues. This CDR3 reads CASSGQGEDIQYF. The CDR3, as DNA: TGTGCCAGCAGTGGACAGGGTGAAGACATTCAGTACTTC.

The table lists this clone with a few counts. The chain carries TRBV2 and TRBJ1-2; no clear D gene. The CDR3 is 12 residues long. CDR1 and CDR2 (germline): SNHLY, FYNNEI. V was pared by 4 bases and J by 3 bases, with 6 bases between. DNA of the CDR3: TGTGCCAGCAGTGGACGGGACTATGGCTACACCTTC. Translation: CASSGRDYGYTF.